This T cell receptor beta chain was captured by sequencing in a study of CD4+ T cells in melanoma. Generated by immunoSEQ multiplex PCR, the TCRdb table keeps only in-frame clones and is missing some. This repertoire shows some 11,000 clones, approximately 68% found once; its top ten account for about 14%. In this sample, this clone turned up once. Per germline, CDR1 LNHDA and CDR2 SQIVND (reference sequence). V lost 7 bases to trimming and J lost 6 bases; unmatched junction nucleotides: 12. The CDR3 extends over 15 amino acids. The TCR originated in a human donor with melanoma. V is TRBV19 and J is TRBJ1-5; 7 bases are a match to TRBD1. Sequencing was performed on cells from a culture (not recorded whether cultured in vitro). As DNA, the CDR3 is TGTGCCAGTACTATCCGATCCAGGGGGGGTCAGCCCCAGCATTTT. Its translation: CASTIRSRGGQPQHF.